This T cell receptor (beta chain) was observed in a study of T cells in Graves' hyperthyroidism and ophthalmopathy. On this clonotype itself: An end of the junction does not agree with germline; a read error may underlie this.

Germline CDR1 and CDR2: MNHNS and SASEGT. CDR3 size: 14 residues. There were TCR beta CDR3 regions amplified from RNA transcripts. In the first-round RT-PCR of the TCR CDR3, the HTBI primer set was used. TCRdb re-called the multiplex PCR reads through MiXCR, storing one row per CDR3 protein. Of around 340,000 distinct CDR3 sequences listed, 21% were seen once; the top ten hold over 45%. The rearrangement links TRBV6-1 to TRBJ1-5; a weak D match, TRBD1 (5 bases). The clonotype comes from a woman between 45 and 65 years old with Graves' hyperthyroidism. The sample comprised blood. The CDR3 sequence: CVSSAAGRNQPQHF. As DNA, the CDR3 is TGTGTCAGCAGTGCAGCAGGGCGCAATCAGCCCCAGCATTTT.